These T cell receptor beta chains were read from a single sample in a study of beta chain features in type 1 diabetes. Using immunoSEQ multiplex PCR, the repertoire was profiled, and TCRdb retains in-frame clones only, with some absent. The sample shows some 400,000 clones, less than 15% of them seen only once. Sequencing was carried out using naive CD4+ T cells from blood. These receptors originate from a woman aged 18-30 years in good health. Each CDR3 is given with its conserved first and last residue. D genes are given only for firm matches. Some rows have no size entry. The others give once, few or many, or a class for an expanded clone.

size,V,D,J,CDR3,DNA
NA,TRBV7-9,NA,TRBJ1-1,CASSLVEGLEAFF,TGTGCCAGCAGCTTAGTGGAGGGACTGGAAGCTTTCTTT
NA,TRBV7-2,NA,TRBJ2-7,CASSLAPTGDFYEQYF,TGTGCCAGCAGCTTAGCGCCGACAGGAGACTTCTACGAGCAGTACTTC
NA,TRBV12-2,NA,TRBJ2-7,CASRLSPEGSYEQYF,TGTGCAAGTCGCTTATCCCCAGAGGGCTCCTACGAGCAGTACTTC
NA,TRBV27,TRBD1,TRBJ1-1,CASRGQGAMNTEAFF,TGTGCCAGCAGGGGACAGGGGGCTATGAACACTGAAGCTTTCTTT
NA,TRBV6-6,NA,TRBJ2-3,CATKGGTDTQYF,TGTGCCACCAAGGGAGGCACAGATACGCAGTATTTT
few,TRBV6-5,TRBD1,TRBJ1-5,CASSYWQGQGQPQHF,TGTGCCAGCAGTTATTGGCAGGGACAGGGTCAGCCCCAGCATTTT
NA,TRBV7-9,NA,TRBJ2-5,CASTRETGETQYF,TGTGCCAGCACCCGGGAGACAGGGGAGACCCAGTACTTC
few,TRBV19,TRBD1,TRBJ2-1,CASSPRQGRDEQFF,TGTGCCAGTAGTCCGCGACAGGGGCGGGATGAGCAGTTCTTC
few,TRBV15,TRBD2,TRBJ2-2,CATSEGLAYTGELFF,TGTGCCACCAGCGAGGGACTAGCGTACACCGGGGAGCTGTTTTTT
few,TRBV28,NA,TRBJ1-5,CASSLSDGITQHF,TGTGCCAGCAGTTTAAGCGACGGAATTACCCAGCATTTT
few,TRBV6-5,NA,TRBJ2-1,CASSYEGVGEQFF,TGTGCCAGCAGTTACGAGGGGGTGGGTGAGCAGTTCTTC
NA,TRBV30,TRBD1,TRBJ1-1,CALDRREGTEAFF,TGTGCCCTGGACAGGCGGGAGGGCACTGAAGCTTTCTTT